The present entry profiles one TCR beta chain with its context. The record originates from a study of T cell changes during pregnancy in multiple sclerosis. Using immunoSEQ multiplex PCR, the repertoire was profiled, and TCRdb retains in-frame clones only, with some absent. Of about 40,000 clones listed, roughly nine tenths were seen once; the top ten hold 0.45% to 0.55%. This receptor was identified in a female donor in good health, enrolled as a control in a pregnancy study. The source was CD4+ T cells from peripheral blood mononuclear cells, collected in the third trimester of pregnancy.

CDR3 in DNA: TGTGCCAGTACCAACTCCTACGAGCAGTACTTC. It codes for CASTNSYEQYF. This rearrangement joins TRBV19 to TRBJ2-7, with no clear D. The CDR3 is 11 residues long. Looked up from germline, CDR1 is LNHDA and CDR2 is SQIVND (reference sequence). Trimming shortened V by 7 bases and J by 0 bases, and 4 bases separated the two germline ends.